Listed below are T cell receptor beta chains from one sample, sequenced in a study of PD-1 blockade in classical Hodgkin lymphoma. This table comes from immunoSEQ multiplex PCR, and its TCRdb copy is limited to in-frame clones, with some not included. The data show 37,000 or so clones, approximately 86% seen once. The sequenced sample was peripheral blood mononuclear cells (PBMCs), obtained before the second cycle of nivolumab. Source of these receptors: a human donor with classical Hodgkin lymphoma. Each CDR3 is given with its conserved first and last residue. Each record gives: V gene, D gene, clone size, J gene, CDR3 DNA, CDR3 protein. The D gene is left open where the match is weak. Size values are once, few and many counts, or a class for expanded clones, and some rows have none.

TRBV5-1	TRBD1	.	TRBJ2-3	TGCGCCAGCAGCTCAACAGGGGGTTCAGATACGCAGTATTTT	CASSSTGGSDTQYF
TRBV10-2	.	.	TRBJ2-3	TGCGCCAGCGGGACGGGTCAACTCCGTGCAGATACGCAGTATTTT	CASGTGQLRADTQYF
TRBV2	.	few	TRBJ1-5	TGTGCCAGCAGTGAGGTGCAGGGTCCTCAGCCCCAGCATTTT	CASSEVQGPQPQHF
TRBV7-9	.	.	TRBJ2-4	TGTGCCAGCAGCTTAGCGGGAGTCCTCCAGTACTTC	CASSLAGVLQYF
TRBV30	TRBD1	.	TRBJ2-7	TGTGCCTGGACCCGGGACAGGGGCCCCTACGAGCAGTACTTC	CAWTRDRGPYEQYF
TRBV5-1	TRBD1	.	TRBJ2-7	TGCGCCAGCAGCTTGGCGGGACAGGGGGCAACGGAGCAGTACTTC	CASSLAGQGATEQYF
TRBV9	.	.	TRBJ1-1	TGTGCCAGCAGCGGCACTGTGAACACTGAAGCTTTCTTT	CASSGTVNTEAFF
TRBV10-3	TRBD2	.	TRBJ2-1	TGTGCCATCAGTGAGTCGATAGCTAGCGGGAGGCTCAATGAGCAGTTCTTC	CAISESIASGRLNEQFF
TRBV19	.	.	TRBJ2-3	TGTGCCAGTACCTCTATACCCGGGCAGGGGGGGAATACGCAGTATTTT	CASTSIPGQGGNTQYF
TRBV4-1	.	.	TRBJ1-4	TGCGCCAGCAGAAGGCCCCTAGGTGAAAAACTGTTTTTT	CASRRPLGEKLFF
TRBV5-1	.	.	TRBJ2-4	TGCGCCAGCAGCTTGGCTCTGGGTTTAGGCAAAAACATTCAGTACTTC	CASSLALGLGKNIQYF
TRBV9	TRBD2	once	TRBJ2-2	TGTGCCAGCAGCACGACTAGCGGGAGGACCGGGGAGCTGTTTTTT	CASSTTSGRTGELFF
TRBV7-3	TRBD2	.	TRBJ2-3	TGTGCCAGCAGCTCTCAACTAGCGGGAGTCGGAGCAGATACGCAGTATTTT	CASSSQLAGVGADTQYF
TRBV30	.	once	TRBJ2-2	TGTGCCTGGAACCTACAGGGCACCGGGGAGCTGTTTTTT	CAWNLQGTGELFF
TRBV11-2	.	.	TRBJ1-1	TGTGCCAGCAGCCAAATGGGGGGAGGCCCTGAAGCTTTCTTT	CASSQMGGGPEAFF
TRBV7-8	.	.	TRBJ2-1	TGTGCCAGCAGTTTAGCCCTGGGTTCTGGGTTCTTC	CASSLALGSGFF
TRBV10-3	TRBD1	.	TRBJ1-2	TGTGCCATCAGTGAGCAGGGGGTCGACGGAAACTATGGCTACACCTTC	CAISEQGVDGNYGYTF
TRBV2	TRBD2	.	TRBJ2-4	TGTGCCAGCAAGGAGGCTAGCGGAGCCAAAAACATTCAGTACTTC	CASKEASGAKNIQYF
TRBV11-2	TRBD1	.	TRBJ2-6	TGTGCCAGCAGCTCGAGACAGGGATCGGGTTCTGGGGCCAACGTCCTGACTTTC	CASSSRQGSGSGANVLTF
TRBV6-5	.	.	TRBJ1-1	TGTGCCAGCAACCTGGGGGGCAGCGGGGACACTGAAGCCTTCTTT	CASNLGGSGDTEAFF
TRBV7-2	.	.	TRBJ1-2	TGTGCCAGCAGCTTAAGCGGGGGGCCTCTCTATGGCTACACCTTC	CASSLSGGPLYGYTF
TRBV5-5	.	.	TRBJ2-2	TGTGCCAGCAGTAACCGGGACCCACTCTCAATAAACACCGGGGAGCTGTTTTTT	CASSNRDPLSINTGELFF
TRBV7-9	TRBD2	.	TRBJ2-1	TGTGCCAGCAGTCAACTAGCGGGAGAATTCTTC	CASSQLAGEFF
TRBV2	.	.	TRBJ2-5	TGTGCCAGCAGTCCTCATGACAGACAAGAGACCCAGTACTTC	CASSPHDRQETQYF
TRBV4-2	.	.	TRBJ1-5	TGTGCCAGCAGCCGCGGGGAAGGCAATCAGCCCCAGCATTTT	CASSRGEGNQPQHF
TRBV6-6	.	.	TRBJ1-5	TGTGCCAGCATTCTGGAGGGGGGTCAGCCCCAGCATTTT	CASILEGGQPQHF
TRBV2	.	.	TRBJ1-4	TGTGCCAGCAGTGTCTGGGTGTTGACTAATGAAAAACTGTTTTTT	CASSVWVLTNEKLFF
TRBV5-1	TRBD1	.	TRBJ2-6	TGCGCCAGCAGCTTTTCGGGACAGGGTAAGGCTGGGGCCAACGTCCTGACTTTC	CASSFSGQGKAGANVLTF
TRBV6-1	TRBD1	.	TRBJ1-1	TGTGCCAGCAAAAGGGACAGGGGCACTGAAGCTTTCTTT	CASKRDRGTEAFF
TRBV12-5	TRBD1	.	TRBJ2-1	TGTGCTAGTGGTTTGGTACTTGGACAGGTAGATAATGAGCAGTTCTTC	CASGLVLGQVDNEQFF
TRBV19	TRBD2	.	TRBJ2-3	TGTGCCAGTAGTCTCAGACTAGCGGGAGAGGGGGGCACAGATACGCAGTATTTT	CASSLRLAGEGGTDTQYF
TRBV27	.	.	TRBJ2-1	TGTGCCAGCACTGCGATTAGCTCCTACAATGAGCAGTTCTTC	CASTAISSYNEQFF
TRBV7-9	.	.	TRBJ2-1	TGTGCCAGCGCTACTCTGGGTGAGCAGTTCTTC	CASATLGEQFF
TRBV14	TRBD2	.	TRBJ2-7	TGTGCCAGCAGCCAAGATCCCGCTTTAGCGGGAGGTTTATACGAGCAGTACTTC	CASSQDPALAGGLYEQYF
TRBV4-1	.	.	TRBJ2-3	TGCGCCAGCAGCCAAGATCGGAGCACAGATACGCAGTATTTT	CASSQDRSTDTQYF
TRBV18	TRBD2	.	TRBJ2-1	TGTGCCAGCTCACCACCGGGACTAGCGGGAGGGGACAATGAGCAGTTCTTC	CASSPPGLAGGDNEQFF
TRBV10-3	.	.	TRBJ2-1	TGTGCCATCAGTGCCAAGGGCAGGGTGGGCAATGAGCAGTTCTTC	CAISAKGRVGNEQFF
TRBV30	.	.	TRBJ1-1	TGTGCCTGGAACCACGGAGGCGCGGCGGATGAAGCTTTCTTT	CAWNHGGAADEAFF
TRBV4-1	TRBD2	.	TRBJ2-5	TGCGCCAGCAGCCAAGTGGGACTAGCGGGAGGGCCTTCCCCCGAGACCCAGTACTTC	CASSQVGLAGGPSPETQYF
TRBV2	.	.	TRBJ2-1	TGTGCCAGCAGTGAGGATATGGTGTCGAGCGGTTCCTACAATGAGCAGTTCTTC	CASSEDMVSSGSYNEQFF
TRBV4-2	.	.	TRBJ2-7	TGTGCCAGCAGCCAAGAGGCTAGCGTTGATCACGAGCAGTACTTC	CASSQEASVDHEQYF
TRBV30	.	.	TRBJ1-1	TGTGCCTGGAGCGATTTGGACGGTGGGAACACTGAAGCTTTCTTT	CAWSDLDGGNTEAFF
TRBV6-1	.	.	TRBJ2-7	TGTGCCAGCAATGGGGGGGGACAGTCTCCCTACGAGCAGTACTTC	CASNGGGQSPYEQYF
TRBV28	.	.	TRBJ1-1	TGTGCCAGCACCTATAGGGCAGAAGCTTTCTTT	CASTYRAEAFF
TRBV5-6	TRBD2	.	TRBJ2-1	TGTGCCAGCAGCCTGCTAAGGGGAGCGGGGAAGCAGTTCTTC	CASSLLRGAGKQFF
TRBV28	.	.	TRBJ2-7	TGTGCCAGCATCCAATGGTACGGTCGCTCCCAGGGGGAGCAGTACTTC	CASIQWYGRSQGEQYF
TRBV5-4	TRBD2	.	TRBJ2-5	TGTGCCAGCAGGCGGACTAGCGGACAAGAGACCCAGTACTTC	CASRRTSGQETQYF
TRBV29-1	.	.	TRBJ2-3	TGCAGCGTGAACAGGGCCCGCACAGATACGCAGTATTTT	CSVNRARTDTQYF
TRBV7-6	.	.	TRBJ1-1	TGTGCCAGCAGCTTTGGAGGGGGGGCAGGAGAAGCTTTCTTT	CASSFGGGAGEAFF
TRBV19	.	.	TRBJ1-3	TGTGCCAGTAGTATAGAGACGGGATCCTCTGGAAACACCATATATTTT	CASSIETGSSGNTIYF
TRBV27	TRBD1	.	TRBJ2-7	TGTGCCAGCAGTTGGGTCGGGACAGGGACATCCTACGAGCAGTACTTC	CASSWVGTGTSYEQYF
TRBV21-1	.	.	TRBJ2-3	TGTGCCAGCAGCAGGAGCACAGATACGCAGTATTTT	CASSRSTDTQYF
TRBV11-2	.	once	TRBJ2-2	TGTGCCAGCAGCTTTACCGGGGGCACCGGGGAGCTGTTTTTT	CASSFTGGTGELFF
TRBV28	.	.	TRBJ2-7	TGTGCCAGCAATTACGGCGGATCCTACGAGCAGTACTTC	CASNYGGSYEQYF
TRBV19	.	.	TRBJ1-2	TGTGCCAGTAGAGACACGGCCGACGGCTACACCTTC	CASRDTADGYTF
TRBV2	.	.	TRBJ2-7	TGTGCCGTAATAAGTCCGGGACTCGGAAACTACGAGCAGTACTTC	CAVISPGLGNYEQYF
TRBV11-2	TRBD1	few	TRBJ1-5	TGTGCCAGCAGCTTGGGGACAGGGAGTCAGCCCCAGCATTTT	CASSLGTGSQPQHF
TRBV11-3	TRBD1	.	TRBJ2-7	TGTGCCAGCAGCTTATCCATTGGGACAGGGCTGGACGAGCAGTACTTC	CASSLSIGTGLDEQYF
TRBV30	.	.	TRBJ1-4	TGTGCCTGGAGTATCAGGGGAGAACTGTTTTTT	CAWSIRGELFF